A selection of T cell receptor beta chains follows, all from one sample in a study of graft-versus-host responses after intestinal transplantation. These receptors' targets are unknown. Only in-frame clones appear in the TCRdb table, and some are missing; sequencing was by immunoSEQ multiplex PCR. The sample has 70,000 to 95,000 clones, 90% seen once. The material was unstimulated CD4+ T cells sorted from spleen or lymph node cells, obtained before intestinal transplant. The receptor set was obtained from a human donor who received an intestinal transplant. The CDR3 runs from the conserved cysteine through the conserved F or W. D genes are given only for firm matches. Where a row states a size, it is once, few, many or the class of an expanded clone; other rows omit it.

abundance | j_gene | d_gene | v_gene | CDR3nt | CDR3aa
once | TRBJ2-1 | NA | TRBV6-5 | TGTGCCAGCGGACTTACCACTAACAATGAGCAGTTCTTC | CASGLTTNNEQFF
NA | TRBJ1-5 | NA | TRBV5-6 | TGTGCCAGCAGCTTGGGGGTAACAGGGATCGAAAATCAGCCCCAGCATTTT | CASSLGVTGIENQPQHF
once | TRBJ2-1 | NA | TRBV6-5 | TGTGCCACCGGGGGTCCCCCCTCCTACAATGAGCAGTTCTTC | CATGGPPSYNEQFF
once | TRBJ2-2 | NA | TRBV5-4 | TGTGCCAGCAGCTTGGCAGCGGGCACCGGGGAGCTGTTTTTT | CASSLAAGTGELFF
NA | TRBJ2-1 | TRBD2 | TRBV5-1 | TGCGCCAGCAGCCCGGTAGGACTAGCGGGGGGGTATGAGCAGTTCTTC | CASSPVGLAGGYEQFF
NA | TRBJ1-1 | NA | TRBV7-9 | TGTGCCAGCAGCGCCCAGCAACAGGTGGTGAACACTGAAGCTTTCTTT | CASSAQQQVVNTEAFF
NA | TRBJ2-1 | TRBD2 | TRBV5-1 | TGCGCCAGCAGCTTCAGCGGGGGGGAGGATGAGCAGTTCTTC | CASSFSGGEDEQFF
NA | TRBJ1-5 | TRBD1 | TRBV2 | TGTGCCAGCAGTGATCACAGGGGTCGGGGCAATCAGCCCCAGCATTTT | CASSDHRGRGNQPQHF
NA | TRBJ2-7 | NA | TRBV5-1 | TGCGCCAGCAGCACCCTGACGGAGGGGTACGAGCAGTACTTC | CASSTLTEGYEQYF
NA | TRBJ2-3 | NA | TRBV18 | TGTGCCAGCTCCCAAAATAGCGGCTCAGATACGCAGTATTTT | CASSQNSGSDTQYF
NA | TRBJ2-7 | NA | TRBV9 | TGTGCCAGCAGCGTTAGCCCGACCTACGAGCAGTACTTC | CASSVSPTYEQYF
NA | TRBJ1-5 | NA | TRBV6-1 | TGTGCCAGCAGTCCCCAGAATCAGCCCCAGCATTTT | CASSPQNQPQHF
NA | TRBJ1-3 | TRBD1 | TRBV5-4 | TGTGCCAGCAGCTTACGGACAGGGAACTCTGGAAACACCATATATTTT | CASSLRTGNSGNTIYF
NA | TRBJ1-3 | NA | TRBV6-1 | TGTGCCAGCAGTGAACCCGGGGCTGGAAACACCATATATTTT | CASSEPGAGNTIYF
NA | TRBJ2-3 | NA | TRBV12-5 | TGTGCTAGTGGTTTGGTATTGGACAGAGCGTATCCAGATACGCAGTATTTT | CASGLVLDRAYPDTQYF
NA | TRBJ1-5 | TRBD1 | TRBV5-1 | TGCGCCAGCAGCTTGACACCCAGGGGGTTCGGTCAGCCCCAGCATTTT | CASSLTPRGFGQPQHF
NA | TRBJ2-5 | TRBD2 | TRBV4-2 | TGTGCCAGCAGCCAAGATAATAGCGGGGTGTTTCGTCTGAGCGAGACCCAGTACTTC | CASSQDNSGVFRLSETQYF
NA | TRBJ1-1 | NA | TRBV7-9 | TGTGCCAGCACCTTGACAGGGAACACTGAAGCTTTCTTT | CASTLTGNTEAFF
NA | TRBJ1-2 | TRBD1 | TRBV9 | TGTGCCAGCAGCGTGGGACAGGGAGGCTATGGCTACACCTTC | CASSVGQGGYGYTF
NA | TRBJ1-2 | TRBD1 | TRBV5-8 | TGTGCCAGCAGCTGGGGGGACAGAAACTATGGCTACACCTTC | CASSWGDRNYGYTF
NA | TRBJ2-1 | NA | TRBV11-1 | TGTGCCAGCAGCTTAGACGAAATGAGGCATGAGCAGTTCTTC | CASSLDEMRHEQFF
NA | TRBJ1-6 | TRBD1 | TRBV18 | TGTGCCAGCTCACCGGGACAGCCCAATTCACCCCTCCACTTT | CASSPGQPNSPLHF
few | TRBJ1-2 | NA | TRBV19 | TGTGCCAGTAGTACAACAGGGTATGGCTACACCTTC | CASSTTGYGYTF
NA | TRBJ1-1 | NA | TRBV6-6 | TGTGCCAGCATCCTAAAAGGGGTCCTCCCTACTGAAGCTTTCTTT | CASILKGVLPTEAFF
NA | TRBJ2-2 | NA | TRBV6-5 | TGTGCCAGCAGTTACTCGGCGGGGAACACCGGGGAGCTGTTTTTT | CASSYSAGNTGELFF